This is a list of T cell receptor beta chains from one sample in a study of blood T cell repertoires in COVID-19. Libraries were prepared by immunoSEQ multiplex PCR; TCRdb keeps only in-frame clonotypes and omits some of them. The sample records around 200,000 clones, about 85% being singletons. Sample: PBMCs or T cells enriched from blood (not recorded which). These receptors were obtained from a middle-aged man who had recovered from COVID-19. Both conserved end residues are part of each CDR3. A D gene is named only where the DNA matches it firmly.

>TRBV7-2|TRBJ1-6|.
CASSSQGRGSPLHF
>TRBV21-1|TRBJ1-4|.
CASSKEARLGEKLFF
>TRBV27|TRBJ2-1|.
CASSVGGNEQFF
>TRBV3-1/TRBV3-2|TRBJ1-6|.
CASTLQGTYSPLHF
>TRBV2|TRBJ1-6|TRBD1
CASSGDTGAVSPLHF
>TRBV7-8|TRBJ1-1|.
CASSLDSRPAFF
>TRBV10-3|TRBJ2-1|TRBD2
CAISEASGKNEQFF
>TRBV15|TRBJ1-5|TRBD1
CATSSNRDRINQPQHF
>TRBV4-3|TRBJ2-7|TRBD1
CASSQDSGTGVGEQYF
>TRBV6-5|TRBJ2-7|.
CASSYAGIGEQYF
>TRBV19|TRBJ2-7|.
CASSIGLGDTRDEQYF
>TRBV19|TRBJ1-3|TRBD1
CASSVGTGDGNTIYF
>TRBV7-9|TRBJ2-7|.
CASSPSASSEQYF
>TRBV7-2|TRBJ2-7|TRBD2
CASSLAGLYEQYF
>TRBV6-5|TRBJ1-2|TRBD1
CASSYSILRGVYGYTF
>TRBV19|TRBJ2-2|TRBD2
CASSTGTSVTGELFF
>TRBV7-3|TRBJ2-1|TRBD2
CASSQGTSGGNEQFF
>TRBV28|TRBJ1-5|.
CASSFTVDQPQHF
>TRBV5-1|TRBJ1-5|.
CASSLEGSYNQPQHF
>TRBV7-3|TRBJ1-3|TRBD1
CASSRDRDAGNTIYF
>TRBV11-2|TRBJ2-5|TRBD2
CASFPTGLLGETQYF
>TRBV19|TRBJ1-2|TRBD1
CASSIRGGSHGYTF
>TRBV25-1|TRBJ1-1|.
CASTSGGYKTEAFF
>TRBV19|TRBJ2-1|TRBD2
CATVRLAGDRANEQFF
>TRBV6-5|TRBJ1-2|.
CASSPDGYTF
>TRBV4-3|TRBJ2-7|TRBD1
CASSTARTGEYEQYF
>TRBV3-1/TRBV3-2|TRBJ2-1|TRBD1
CASSHRQGAHNEQFF
>TRBV7-6|TRBJ1-2|.
CASGQEDYGYTF
>TRBV28|TRBJ1-4|.
CASSFGGGSEKLFF
>TRBV5-4|TRBJ2-7|.
CASSPSGIGYEQYF
>TRBV29-1|TRBJ2-3|TRBD1
CSVGQGLWTDTQYF
>TRBV27|TRBJ2-5|.
CASSLFTGQETQYF
>TRBV27|TRBJ1-3|.
CASSLSLSAGNTIYF
>TRBV7-2|TRBJ1-2|TRBD1
CASSLYSRGQGYGYTF
>TRBV7-2|TRBJ2-7|TRBD1
CASSFDRGHYEQYF
>TRBV5-1|TRBJ1-2|.
CASSSPGGEDGYTF
>TRBV28|TRBJ2-1|TRBD2
CASSRTSGSVDEQFF
>TRBV7-9|TRBJ2-5|TRBD1
CASSSPGQGGTQYF
>TRBV3-1/TRBV3-2|TRBJ2-7|.
CASSLGGEQYF
>TRBV2|TRBJ2-2|TRBD1
CASTRQGNTGELFF
>TRBV13|TRBJ2-7|TRBD1
CASSLGQGAGEQYF